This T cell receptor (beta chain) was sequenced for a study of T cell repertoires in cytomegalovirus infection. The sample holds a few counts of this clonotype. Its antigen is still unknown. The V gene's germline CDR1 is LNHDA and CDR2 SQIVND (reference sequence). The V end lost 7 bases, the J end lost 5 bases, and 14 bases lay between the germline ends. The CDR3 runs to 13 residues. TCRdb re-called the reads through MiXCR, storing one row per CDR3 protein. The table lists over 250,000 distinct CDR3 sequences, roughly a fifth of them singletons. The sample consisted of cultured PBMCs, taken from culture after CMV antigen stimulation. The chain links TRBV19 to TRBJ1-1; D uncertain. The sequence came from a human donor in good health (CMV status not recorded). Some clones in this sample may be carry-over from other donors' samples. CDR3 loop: CASTKTSLTEAFF. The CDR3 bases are TGTGCCAGTACCAAGACAAGCCTTACTGAAGCTTTCTTT.